The 30 T cell receptor beta chains presented below share a single source sample, sequenced in a study of persistence of HIV-infected CD4 T cells. Their antigens remain unidentified. The immunoSEQ assay was version 4, run in survey mode. TCRdb's table, derived via immunoSEQ multiplex PCR, lists solely in-frame clones and lacks some. In the table there are 40,000 to 55,000 clones, about 88% of which are singletons. Cells were stimulated nonspecifically with anti-CD3/anti-CD28 magnetic beads. Sorting selected CD4+ T cells upregulating both CD40 ligand and CD69. Material: CD4+ T cells sorted from PBMCs after approximately 19-hour stimulation, obtained from a patient who received antiretroviral therapy. Receptor source: an adult woman with HIV who was CMV-seropositive.

This chain connects TRBV7-6 to TRBJ2-7, with unresolved D. This CDR3 is built from 17 residues. V dropped 0 bases and J dropped 2 bases, with 17 bases sitting between them. Germline V gene data show CDR1 as SGHVS and CDR2 as FNYEAQ. This CDR3 reads CASSLAWSQTAAYEQYF. DNA for the CDR3: TGTGCCAGCAGCTTAGCCTGGAGTCAGACCGCCGCCTACGAGCAGTACTTC.

V gene TRBV4-2 combines with J gene TRBJ1-5; tentative D call: TRBD1 (5 bases). The CDR3 loop spans 16 amino acids. The V and J ends lost 0 bases and 1 base respectively, with 10 bases between them. Germline loops: CDR1 LGHNA, CDR2 YNFKEQ. This chain's CDR3 is CASSQEHRSSNQPQHF. The CDR3 DNA follows: TGTGCCAGCAGCCAAGAGCACAGGTCGAGCAATCAGCCCCAGCATTTT.

Only a few counts were recorded for this clone. This chain uses TRBV2 with TRBJ1-1, with 7 bases aligning to TRBD1. Germline loops: CDR1 SNHLY, CDR2 FYNNEI. The CDR3 has 13 amino acids. Losses at the gene ends were 10 bases for V and 5 bases for J; bases not matched to a gene: 10. The CDR3 loop reads CATQTGWGTEAFF. The DNA for the CDR3 is TGTGCCACCCAGACAGGGTGGGGAACTGAAGCTTTCTTT.

V gene TRBV3-1 (or the pseudogene TRBV3-2) combines with J gene TRBJ2-4; 9 bases are a match to TRBD1. There are 16 residues in the CDR3. V shed 1 base, J shed 3 bases, and the junction held 4 bases outside the gene matches. Per the germline V gene, CDR1 is LGHDT and CDR2 is YNNKEL (reference sequence). CDR3 residues: CASSQALTGGKNIQYF. In DNA form, the CDR3 reads TGTGCCAGCAGCCAAGCTCTGACAGGGGGCAAAAACATTCAGTACTTC.

The genes are TRBV13 and TRBJ1-2, with 10 nucleotides matching TRBD1. The V gene's germline CDR1 is PRHDT and CDR2 FYEKMQ (reference sequence). Trimming took 5 bases from V and 5 from J; bases not matched to a gene: 2. CDR3 length: 13 residues. The CDR3 nucleotides read TGTGCCAGCAGCATGGACAGGGGGTATGGCTACACCTTC. This gives the protein CASSMDRGYGYTF.

The V call is TRBV15, the J call TRBJ2-3, with 9 bases fitting TRBD2. Germline assignment: CDR1 LNHNV and CDR2 YYDKDF (reference sequence). The CDR3 contains 16 residues. V lost 3 bases, J lost 2 bases, and 6 bases stayed unmatched. The CDR3 loop reads CATSSLAGGNTDTQYF. The DNA for the CDR3 is TGTGCCACCAGCAGTCTTGCGGGGGGGAACACAGATACGCAGTATTTT.

The chain carries TRBV24-1 and TRBJ2-3; no firm D call. Germline CDR1 KGHDR, CDR2 SFDVKD. The V end lost 8 bases, the J end lost 0 bases, and 11 bases lay between the germline ends. This CDR3 has 14 amino acids. CDR3: CATMGGSSTDTQYF. The DNA of the CDR3 is TGTGCCACCATGGGCGGTTCTAGCACAGATACGCAGTATTTT.

The chain employs TRBV6-4 and TRBJ2-1, with 8 bases aligning to TRBD1. Germline V gives CDR1 MRHNA, CDR2 SNTAGT. Trimming removed 6 bases from V and 8 bases from J; junction bases left unmatched: 12. The CDR3 has 15 amino acids. The CDR3 protein is CASRHEAGGRDEQFF. For the CDR3, the DNA is TGTGCCAGCAGGCACGAGGCAGGGGGCAGGGATGAGCAGTTCTTC.

The chain recombines TRBV5-1 with TRBJ2-1; 10 positions match TRBD1. CDR1 is SGHRS and CDR2 is YFSETQ in the germline V gene. The V segment lost 2 bases and the J segment 7 bases; nucleotides outside the gene matches: 3. This CDR3 is built from 14 residues. For the CDR3, the DNA is TGCGCCAGCAGCTTAGACAGGGGGCCTAATGAGCAGTTCTTC. Its translation is CASSLDRGPNEQFF.

V is TRBV27 and J is TRBJ2-7, with D maybe TRBD1 (6 bases). The V gene's germline CDR1 is MNHEY and CDR2 SMNVEV (reference sequence). CDR3 size: 15 residues. The V end lost 4 bases, the J end lost 0 bases, and 13 bases lay between the germline ends. Here the CDR3 reads CASSSAGAGSYEQYF. CDR3 in DNA: TGTGCCAGCAGTTCGGCAGGGGCAGGCTCCTACGAGCAGTACTTC.

This rearrangement joins TRBV12-3 or TRBV12-4 to TRBJ2-1, with D perhaps TRBD2 (5 bases). This CDR3 is built from 13 residues. Trimming took off 5 bases at V and 9 bases at J, with 14 bases between the two ends. The chain's CDR3 is CASSGRSSGEQFF. CDR3 nucleotide sequence: TGTGCCAGCAGTGGGCGGTCCAGCGGTGAGCAGTTCTTC.

The chain is built from TRBV15 and TRBJ1-2; 10 nucleotides line up with TRBD1. The length of the CDR3 is 16 residues. V was pared by 1 base and J by 3 bases, with 5 bases of the junction left unmatched. The germline V gene has CDR1 LNHNV and CDR2 YYDKDF (reference sequence). The CDR3 coding sequence is TGTGCCACCAGCAGAGGAATGACAGGGGGCGACTATGGCTACACCTTC. This sequence encodes CATSRGMTGGDYGYTF.

This clone was found once. The chain couples TRBV5-1 to TRBJ1-1; 8 positions match TRBD1. V dropped 4 bases and J dropped 3; count of bases not matched to a gene: 8. Germline lookup yields CDR1 SGHRS and CDR2 YFSETQ. The CDR3 has 15 residues. In DNA form, the CDR3 reads TGCGCCAGCAGCGGGGACAGGCGGGGGTACACTGAAGCTTTCTTT. As protein: CASSGDRRGYTEAFF.

The sample holds one count of this clone. This chain uses TRBV6-5 with TRBJ2-1; the match to TRBD1 covers 7 bases. The CDR3 has 12 residues. The germline V gene has CDR1 MNHEY and CDR2 SVGAGI. V shed 8 bases, J shed 7 bases, and the junction held 5 bases outside the gene matches. CDR3 bases: TGTGCCAGCCACAGGGGTGGTAATGAGCAGTTCTTC. Translation: CASHRGGNEQFF.

CDR3 in DNA: TGCGCCAGCAGCTTGGGTAGCGGGGGGCTGAACACCGGGGAGCTGTTTTTT. It codes for CASSLGSGGLNTGELFF. The V call is TRBV5-1, the J call TRBJ2-2, with 10 nucleotides matching TRBD2. Losses at the gene ends were 0 bases for V and 1 base for J; bases not matched to a gene: 3. Germline V gene data show CDR1 as SGHRS and CDR2 as YFSETQ. CDR3 size: 17 residues.

The V gene is TRBV5-1, the J gene TRBJ2-7; TRBD2 agrees at 7 bases. The CDR3 is 14 amino acids. Per the germline V gene, CDR1 is SGHRS and CDR2 is YFSETQ. V lost 5 bases, J lost 5 bases, and 10 bases stayed unmatched. This CDR3 is CASRGTGRADEQYV. The CDR3 bases are TGCGCCAGCAGGGGGACGGGGAGGGCGGACGAGCAGTACGTC.

The chain combines TRBV2 with TRBJ2-2; 8 bases line up with TRBD1. The germline V gene has CDR1 SNHLY and CDR2 FYNNEI. The CDR3 length is 14 residues. Trimming took 5 bases from V and 5 from J; bases not matched to a gene: 4. CDR3 sequence: CASSLQGATGELFF. Here the CDR3 DNA reads TGTGCCAGCAGTCTCCAGGGGGCAACCGGGGAGCTGTTTTTT.

The rearrangement uses TRBV5-1 and TRBJ2-1; no clear D gene. The ends were cut back, 0 bases at V and 8 bases at J, with 12 bases in the middle. CDR1 is SGHRS, CDR2 YFSETQ, per germline. The CDR3 length is 14 residues. The CDR3 coding sequence is TGCGCCAGCAGCTTGGCCGGGTCTTGGGATGAGCAGTTCTTC. It yields the protein CASSLAGSWDEQFF.

The CDR3: CASSGGQGVDEQYV. Here the CDR3 DNA reads TGTGCCAGCAGCGGAGGACAGGGAGTGGACGAGCAGTACGTC. The rearrangement links TRBV7-8 to TRBJ2-7; 8 bases are shared with TRBD1. There are 14 residues in the CDR3. Germline CDR1 and CDR2: SGHVS and FQNEAQ. The trim removed 5 bases at V and 5 bases at J, leaving 8 bases unmatched.

This chain links TRBV19 with TRBJ2-4; D perhaps matches TRBD1 (6 bases). Germline CDR1 is LNHDA and CDR2 is SQIVND (reference sequence). The V and J ends lost 1 base and 8 bases respectively, with 15 bases between them. This CDR3 has 15 amino acids. The CDR3 is CASSIGTVPSDIQYF. CDR3 DNA sequence: TGTGCCAGTAGTATAGGGACAGTCCCTTCGGACATTCAGTACTTC.

This rearrangement joins TRBV6-5 to TRBJ2-2; 7 positions match TRBD1. Germline CDR1 reads MNHEY; CDR2 reads SVGAGI. CDR3 length: 13 residues. V lost 6 bases, J lost 4 bases, and 2 bases stayed unmatched. CDR3 coding DNA: TGTGCCAGCAGGACAGGGTTCACCGGGGAGCTGTTTTTT. Protein: CASRTGFTGELFF.

The CDR3 protein is CASSQGGSQPQHF. CDR3 DNA: TGTGCCAGCAGCCAAGGGGGGAGCCAGCCCCAGCATTTT. The chain has TRBV14 and TRBJ1-5; D is perhaps TRBD1 (5 bases). V dropped 1 base and J dropped 7 bases, with 8 bases sitting between them. Per the germline V gene, CDR1 is SGHDN and CDR2 is FVKESK. The length of the CDR3 is 13 residues. Complete variable domain (other parts from reference TRBV14 and TRBJ1-5): EAGVTQFPSHSVIEKGQTVTLRCDPISGHDNLYWYRRVMGKEIKFLLHFVKESKQDESGMPNNRFLAERTGGTYSTLKVQPAELEDSGVYFCASSQGGSQPQHFGDGTRLSIL.

This clone was detected only a few times. The chain joins TRBV12-3 or TRBV12-4 to TRBJ1-5, with D perhaps TRBD1 (5 bases). The CDR3 sequence is 13 residues long. V shed 2 bases and J shed 4 bases, with 6 bases lying between them. In DNA, the CDR3 is TGTGCCAGCAGTTTACCAGGGAATCAGCCCCAGCATTTT. This gives the protein CASSLPGNQPQHF.

V is TRBV5-4 and J is TRBJ2-1, with TRBD2 identical over 13 bases. J was trimmed by 2 bases and V by 10 bases; bases with no gene match: 9. The CDR3 has 16 amino acids. CDR1 and CDR2 (germline): SGHNT, YYREEE (reference sequence). CDR3 bases: TGTGCCTCAGCGACTAGCGGGGGGAGGGCCTACAATGAGCAGTTCTTC. As protein: CASATSGGRAYNEQFF. Using reference TRBV5-4 and TRBJ2-1 for the parts outside the CDR3, the full variable domain is ETGVTQSPTHLIKTRGQQVTLRCSSQSGHNTVSWYQQALGQGPQFIFQYYREEENGRGNFPPRFSGLQFPNYSSELNVNALELDDSALYLCASATSGGRAYNEQFFGPGTRLTVL.

This sequence joins TRBV6-1 and TRBJ1-2, with TRBD1 identical over 8 bases. This CDR3 contains 13 residues. V shed 3 bases, J shed 8 bases, and the junction held 5 bases outside the gene matches. Germline V lookup: CDR1 MNHNS, CDR2 SASEGT. The CDR3 sequence is CASSDRGLRGYTF. The CDR3 region has the DNA TGTGCCAGCAGTGACAGGGGGCTGAGAGGCTACACCTTC.

This clone was detected only a few times. V usage is TRBV29-1 and J usage is TRBJ2-3; the D gene is possibly TRBD1 (6 bases). The CDR3 is 13 amino acids. From germline, CDR1 is SQVTM and CDR2 ANQGSEA. V was shortened by 5 bases and J by 1 base, with 10 bases between the two germline ends. CDR3 protein: CSVNSGGTDTQYF. CDR3 coding DNA: TGCAGCGTTAACTCAGGGGGCACAGATACGCAGTATTTT.

The chain is built from TRBV3-1 (or the pseudogene TRBV3-2) and TRBJ1-2; D possibly corresponds to TRBD1 (6 bases). The length of the CDR3 is 15 residues. With 4 bases removed from V and 8 bases from J, the gap between germline ends came to 20 bases. Germline V gene lookup returns CDR1 LGHDT and CDR2 YNNKEL (reference sequence). The DNA of the CDR3 is TGTGCCAGCAGCCCGCGGGGCCGGGACACAGGGGGCTACACCTTC. Amino acid sequence: CASSPRGRDTGGYTF.

The chain is built from TRBV2 and TRBJ1-2; D is unresolved. This CDR3 region has 16 residues. The V gene lost 3 bases and the J gene lost 8 bases, with 22 bases spanning the gap. Germline V gives CDR1 SNHLY, CDR2 FYNNEI. The CDR3 loop is CASSEGIGQPGNGYTF. CDR3 bases: TGTGCCAGCAGTGAGGGTATAGGCCAGCCGGGCAACGGCTACACCTTC.

The V call is TRBV5-8, the J call TRBJ2-3; D not certain. Per the germline V gene, CDR1 is SGHTS and CDR2 is YDEGEE. This CDR3 comprises 12 residues. Trimming cost V 0 bases and J 5 bases, with 4 bases left between them. The CDR3 here is CASSLGGDTQYF. CDR3 nucleotide sequence: TGTGCCAGCAGCTTGGGAGGAGATACGCAGTATTTT.

This chain connects TRBV5-1 to TRBJ2-3; D gene uncertain. V dropped 4 bases and J dropped 0 bases, with 6 bases sitting between them. Germline values: CDR1 SGHRS, CDR2 YFSETQ. This CDR3 spans 13 amino acids. CDR3 sequence (DNA): TGCGCCAGCAGCCAGCCTAGCACAGATACGCAGTATTTT. Its translation: CASSQPSTDTQYF.